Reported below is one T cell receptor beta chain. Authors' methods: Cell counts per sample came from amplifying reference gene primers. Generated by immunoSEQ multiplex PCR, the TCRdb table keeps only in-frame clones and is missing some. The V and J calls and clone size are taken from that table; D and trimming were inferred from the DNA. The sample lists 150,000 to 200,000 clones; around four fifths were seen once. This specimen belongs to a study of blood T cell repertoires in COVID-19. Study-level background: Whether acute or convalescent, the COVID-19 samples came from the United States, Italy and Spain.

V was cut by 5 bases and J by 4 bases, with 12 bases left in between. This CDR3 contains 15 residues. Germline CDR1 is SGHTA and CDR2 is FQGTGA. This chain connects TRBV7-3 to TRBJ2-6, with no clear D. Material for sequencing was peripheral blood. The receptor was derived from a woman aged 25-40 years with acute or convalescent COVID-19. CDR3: CASSQYSMGANVLTF. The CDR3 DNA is TGTGCCAGCAGCCAATACAGCATGGGGGCCAACGTCCTGACTTTC.